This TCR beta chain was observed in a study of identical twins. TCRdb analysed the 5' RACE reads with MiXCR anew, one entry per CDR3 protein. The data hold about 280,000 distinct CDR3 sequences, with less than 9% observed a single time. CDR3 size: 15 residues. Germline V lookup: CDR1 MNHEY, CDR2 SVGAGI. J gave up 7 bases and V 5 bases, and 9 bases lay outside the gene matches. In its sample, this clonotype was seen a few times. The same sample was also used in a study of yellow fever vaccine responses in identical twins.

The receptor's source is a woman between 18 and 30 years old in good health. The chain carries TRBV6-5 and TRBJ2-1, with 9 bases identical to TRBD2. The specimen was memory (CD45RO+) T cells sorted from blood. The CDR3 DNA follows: TGTGCCAGCAGTACTGCTAGCGGGGCTGGGAATGAGCAGTTCTTC. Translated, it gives CASSTASGAGNEQFF.